This T cell receptor beta chain was observed in a study of cytomegalovirus exposure and HLA in healthy donors. CDR3 length: 17 amino acids. J was trimmed by 4 bases and V by 2 bases; bases with no gene match: 8. CDR1 is ENHRY and CDR2 is SYGVKD in the germline V gene. PCR used 60 Vbeta primers and 13 Jbeta primers. Method: immunoSEQ multiplex PCR; TCRdb's copy keeps in-frame clones and lacks some. Found here are 150,000 to 170,000 clones, roughly four fifths of them singletons; the top ten hold about 1.3%. The receptor was derived from a man younger than 35 in good health and CMV-seronegative. The chain employs TRBV10-3 and TRBJ2-5, with TRBD1 matching 12 bases. Sequenced material: PBMCs. CDR3 bases: TGTGCCATCAGTGAGGGTCGGGGACAGGGGGCTATAGAGACCCAGTACTTC. Its translation: CAISEGRGQGAIETQYF.